This record looks at one T cell receptor (beta chain) sequence and its context. As yet, its antigen is unknown. Repertoires were generated with immunoSEQ multiplex PCR, while TCRdb's copy carries only in-frame clones and drops some. The data contain 140,000 to 150,000 clones, 80% to 85% of them singletons. The entry originates in a study of T cell responses to AZD1222 COVID-19 vaccine. Study results and limitations: Dominant CD4 TCR responses targeted spike regions 160-218 and 743-854. Within unmutated variant regions lay the reported targets of nearly half of spike-specific TCRs. Two doses of AZD1222 preceded a rise in Spike-specific TCR breadth and depth. The donor cohort was predominantly white British with a female majority, and clonal diversity may have been underestimated.

This CDR3 region has 17 residues. CDR1 SEHNR and CDR2 FQNEAQ come from the germline V gene (reference sequence). V was shortened by 5 bases and J by 2 bases, with 21 bases between the two germline ends. Sample: peripheral blood, taken on day 0 of MenACWY control vaccination. The V call is TRBV7-9, the J call TRBJ2-5; D is uncertain. The sequence came from an adult in good health. In DNA form, the CDR3 reads TGTGCCAGCAGCCCCCCTCGGGCCCGGACGGAACAAGAGACCCAGTACTTC. It is translated as CASSPPRARTEQETQYF.